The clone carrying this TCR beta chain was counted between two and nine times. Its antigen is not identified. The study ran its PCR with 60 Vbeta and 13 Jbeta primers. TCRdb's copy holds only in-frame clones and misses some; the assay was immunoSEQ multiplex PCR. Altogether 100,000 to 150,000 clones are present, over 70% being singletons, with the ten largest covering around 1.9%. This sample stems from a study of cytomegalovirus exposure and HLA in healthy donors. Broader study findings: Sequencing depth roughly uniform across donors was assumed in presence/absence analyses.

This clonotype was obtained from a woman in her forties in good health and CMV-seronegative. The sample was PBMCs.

The CDR3 sequence: CASSVAASPGELFF. The DNA of the CDR3 is TGTGCCAGCAGCGTAGCGGCTAGCCCCGGGGAGCTGTTTTTT. This rearrangement joins TRBV9 to TRBJ2-2, with D maybe TRBD2 (5 bases). The V and J ends lost 0 bases and 6 bases respectively, with 9 bases between them. This CDR3 is built from 14 residues. Germline assignment: CDR1 SGDLS and CDR2 YYNGEE.